The 24 T cell receptor beta chains listed next were all sequenced from one sample in a study of low-dose radiotherapy and immunotherapy resistance in tumors. First-strand cDNA used TRAV- and TRBV-specific primers, covering alpha and beta chains. The authors amplified TCRs for 15 to 25 PCR cycles with a constant-region primer and a V-primer adapter. TCRdb passed the reads through MiXCR, listing each CDR3 protein once. Of about 39,000 distinct CDR3 sequences listed, less than 40% were seen once; the top ten hold 3.7%. Specified time point: before trial treatment. The source was PBMCs, collected before treatment. The receptor source for this set is a male donor with gallbladder cancer.

This clonotype was seen ten or more times. This sequence joins TRBV3-1 and TRBJ2-5; D is perhaps TRBD1 (5 bases). This CDR3 is built from 14 residues. Trimming cost V 0 bases and J 4 bases, with 9 bases left between them. The germline gives CDR1 LGHDT, CDR2 YNNKEL (reference sequence). Written as DNA, the CDR3 is TGTGCCAGCAGCCAAGATGCCAGGGCAGAGACCCAGTACTTC. Translated: CASSQDARAETQYF.

The gene calls are TRBV5-1 and TRBJ1-5; D unclear. V was pared by 0 bases and J by 4 bases, with 11 bases between. Germline CDR1 is SGHRS and CDR2 is YFSETQ. The CDR3 is 15 amino acids. The CDR3 sequence is CASSLDAVGNQPQHF. DNA for the CDR3: TGCGCCAGCAGCTTGGACGCAGTCGGTAATCAGCCCCAGCATTTT.

This clonotype was seen many times. The rearrangement links TRBV7-3 to TRBJ2-1; TRBD2 aligns across 13 bases. The CDR3 runs 15 residues. Germline V lookup: CDR1 SGHTA, CDR2 FQGTGA. Losses at the gene ends were 5 bases for V and 8 bases for J; bases not matched to a gene: 6. CDR3 in amino acids: CASSQLAGGPYEQFF. The CDR3 nucleotides are TGTGCCAGCAGCCAACTAGCGGGAGGGCCCTATGAGCAGTTCTTC.

This clonotype was detected many times. This rearrangement joins TRBV4-2 to TRBJ2-5; 7 bases agree with TRBD1. The ends lost 4 bases at V and 4 bases at J; junction bases unmatched: 6. This CDR3 region has 14 residues. Germline V gene sequence: CDR1 LGHNA, CDR2 YNFKEQ. CDR3 loop: CASSLLGTAETQYF. The CDR3 bases are TGTGCCAGCAGCCTATTAGGGACAGCAGAGACCCAGTACTTC.

This chain links TRBV14 with TRBJ1-1; D gene unclear. This CDR3 has 16 amino acids. With 2 bases removed from V and 0 bases from J, the gap between germline ends came to 13 bases. Germline CDR1 reads SGHDN; CDR2 reads FVKESK. The CDR3 region is CASSQLIGFLNTEAFF. Written as DNA, the CDR3 is TGTGCCAGCAGCCAATTAATAGGATTTTTGAACACTGAAGCTTTCTTT.

This clonotype was counted between two and nine times. CDR3: CASSILGAGDTEAFF. CDR3 nucleotide sequence: TGCGCCAGCAGCATCCTGGGAGCGGGGGACACTGAAGCTTTCTTT. The rearrangement links TRBV5-1 to TRBJ1-1, with a tentative D call TRBD1 (5 bases). Trimming took 4 bases from V and 3 from J, leaving 16 bases between them. Germline CDR1 SGHRS, CDR2 YFSETQ. CDR3 size: 15 residues.

The rearrangement links TRBV19 to TRBJ1-5, with D uncertain. Germline assignment: CDR1 LNHDA and CDR2 SQIVND (reference sequence). This CDR3 is built from 15 residues. V gave up 6 bases and J gave up 6 bases, with 18 bases separating them. The CDR3 reads CASSLLVGVGQPQHF. Written as DNA, the CDR3 is TGTGCCAGTAGCCTTCTGGTGGGAGTGGGTCAGCCCCAGCATTTT.

V and J are TRBV23-1 and TRBJ2-7, with 7 bases that match TRBD1. TRBV23-1 is sorted into the ORF group, with uncertain function. CDR3 size: 16 residues. V was clipped by 2 bases and J by 3 bases; unmatched bases: 10. The chain's CDR3 is CASSQRWTGINYEQYF. The CDR3 coding sequence is TGCGCCAGCAGTCAAAGGTGGACAGGTATCAACTACGAGCAGTACTTC.

This clonotype appeared many times. This rearrangement joins TRBV11-2 to TRBJ2-3, with TRBD2 matching 7 bases. This CDR3 has 16 amino acids. Germline assignment: CDR1 SGHAT and CDR2 FQNNGV. Trimming cost V 1 base and J 0 bases; bases outside gene matches: 4. The CDR3 bases are TGTGCCAGCAGCTTAGCTCGCGGGGGAAGCACAGATACGCAGTATTTT. It specifies CASSLARGGSTDTQYF.

The chain links TRBV7-9 to TRBJ2-2; 7 nucleotides agree with TRBD2. V lost 7 bases to trimming and J lost 3 bases; unmatched junction nucleotides: 8. The CDR3 spans 15 residues. Germline assignment: CDR1 SEHNR and CDR2 FQNEAQ (reference sequence). CDR3 nucleotides: TGTGCCAGCACCGCGCGAGCGGGGTACACCGGGGAGCTGTTTTTT. Protein product: CASTARAGYTGELFF.

On this clonotype: A far larger clone is one nucleotide away, so this likely arose from a read error. The V gene is TRBV28, the J gene TRBJ2-3, with D perhaps TRBD1 (5 bases). CDR3 length: 15 residues. Trimming left V 3 bases short and J 3 bases short, with 13 bases between. From germline, CDR1 is MDHEN and CDR2 SYDVKM. The CDR3 protein is CASSFIGAKTDTQYF. The DNA for the CDR3 is TGTGCCAGCAGTTTTATAGGGGCCAAAACAGATACGCAGTATTTT. The whole variable domain, remainder taken from reference TRBV28 and TRBJ2-3, is DVKVTQSSRYLVKRTGEKVFLECVQDMDHENMFWYRQDPGLGLRLIYFSYDVKMKEKGDIPEGYSVSREKKERFSLILESASTNQTSMYLCASSFIGAKTDTQYFGPGTRLTVL.

In its sample, this clonotype was seen many times. The chain couples TRBV12-3 or TRBV12-4 to TRBJ2-7, with a possible D match to TRBD2 (6 bases). V lost 6 bases, J lost 6 bases, and 12 bases lay in between. The CDR3 extends over 12 amino acids. The CDR3 coding sequence is TGTGCCAGCAGCTGGGGACTCCGCGAGCAGTACTTC. Translating it yields CASSWGLREQYF.

V usage is TRBV7-8 and J usage is TRBJ2-1; D unclear. CDR1 SGHVS and CDR2 FQNEAQ come from the germline V gene. The CDR3 spans 14 residues. V gave up 2 bases and J gave up 0 bases, with 5 bases separating them. The CDR3 loop reads CASSLPGSYNEQFF. The DNA of the CDR3 is TGTGCCAGCAGCTTACCCGGCTCCTACAATGAGCAGTTCTTC.

This clonotype occurred many times. The V call is TRBV28, the J call TRBJ2-5, with 9 positions matching TRBD1. CDR3 length: 16 amino acids. V lost 4 bases, J lost 5 bases, and 11 bases stayed unmatched. Germline CDR1 is MDHEN and CDR2 is SYDVKM. The chain's CDR3 is CASSSSLQGAMETQYF. CDR3 nucleotide sequence: TGTGCCAGCAGTTCCTCCCTACAGGGGGCTATGGAGACCCAGTACTTC.

This clonotype was recorded many times. The chain joins TRBV29-1 to TRBJ2-5, with D hard to call. From germline, CDR1 is SQVTM and CDR2 ANQGSEA. The CDR3 covers 14 residues. The V end was cut by 1 base, the J end by 9 bases, with 18 bases between. The CDR3 loop is CSVEADLPEWAQYF. Here the CDR3 DNA reads TGCAGCGTTGAAGCCGACCTCCCGGAATGGGCCCAGTACTTC.

Comment on this clonotype: The DNA is omitted, as the CDR3 cannot be located on it reliably, and the CDR3 follows TCRdb's listing. This chain links TRBV13 with TRBJ2-2; the table's D call TRBD2 went unverified against the DNA. 16 amino acids form the CDR3, both terminal residues included. Germline-derived CDR1 and CDR2 are PRHDT and FYEKMQ (reference sequence). The CDR3 sequence: CASSLDGGELFFFFFF.

This clonotype has ten or more counts. The chain combines TRBV19 with TRBJ1-5; TRBD1 might be the D (5 bases). The germline CDR1 and CDR2 sequences are LNHDA and SQIVND (reference sequence). The CDR3 totals 14 residues. V was shortened by 7 bases and J by 3 bases, with 13 bases between the two germline ends. The CDR3 sequence: CASKAGQNNQPQHF. The CDR3 DNA is TGTGCCAGTAAGGCGGGGCAGAACAATCAGCCCCAGCATTTT.

This clonotype is judged medium-sized. This chain connects TRBV7-2 to TRBJ1-5; possible D gene TRBD1, 5 bases. This CDR3 has 15 amino acids. Trimming cost V 5 bases and J 4 bases, with 15 bases left between them. CDR1 is SGHTA and CDR2 is FQGNSA in the germline V gene. CDR3 sequence: CASSRSDSLNQPQHF. DNA of the CDR3: TGTGCCAGCAGCCGATCCGACAGCCTTAATCAGCCCCAGCATTTT.

Comments on this clonotype: A far bigger clonotype differs at one base, so this is likely a read error. This rearrangement joins TRBV5-8 to TRBJ2-7; TRBD2 agrees at 9 bases. The CDR3 runs 17 residues. The J segment lost 7 bases and the V segment lost 4 bases, leaving 18 bases of the junction unmatched. CDR1 and CDR2 (germline): SGHTS, YDEGEE. The chain's CDR3 is CASSVDPGAGGRGEQYF. The CDR3 nucleotides are TGTGCCAGCAGCGTAGACCCTGGCGCGGGAGGGCGTGGGGAGCAGTACTTC.

By proportion, this clonotype is medium-sized. This chain joins TRBV28 and TRBJ2-5; D is unclear. From germline, CDR1 is MDHEN and CDR2 SYDVKM. CDR3 length: 13 residues. Between the trimmed V and J ends, which lost 7 bases and 5 bases, there was a span of 14 bases. This CDR3 is CASKFGVVETQYF. The CDR3 DNA is TGTGCCAGCAAGTTTGGGGTCGTGGAGACCCAGTACTTC.

As to this clonotype: Given a far larger clone just one base away, this is likely a sequencing read error. This chain uses TRBV3-1 with TRBJ2-7; 9 bases match TRBD2. CDR3 length: 16 amino acids. Germline V gives CDR1 LGHDT, CDR2 YNNKEL (reference sequence). After removal of 3 bases from V and 7 bases from J, the junction contained 13 bases not matched to a gene. In nucleotides, the CDR3 is TGTGCCAGCAGCCAGAAAAGCGGGAGGTCCTACAATGAGCAGTACTTC. This encodes CASSQKSGRSYNEQYF.

This clonotype was counted at least ten times. The chain couples TRBV19 to TRBJ1-1; D is ambiguous. Looked up from germline, CDR1 is LNHDA and CDR2 is SQIVND (reference sequence). This CDR3 contains 13 residues. Deletions cut 3 bases from V and 3 bases from J, with 8 bases between. The DNA for the CDR3 is TGTGCCAGTAGTATCAATTGGGACACTGAAGCTTTCTTT. Translation: CASSINWDTEAFF. The full variable domain, rest sourced from reference TRBV19 and TRBJ1-1, is DGGITQSPKYLFRKEGQNVTLSCEQNLNHDAMYWYRQDPGQGLRLIYYSQIVNDFQKGDIAEGYSVSREKKESFPLTVTSAQKNPTAFYLCASSINWDTEAFFGQGTRLTVV.

Written as DNA, the CDR3 is TGTGCCAGCAGCCCCCCGGGACAGGGGACGAGGGAGACCCAGTACTTC. Translated: CASSPPGQGTRETQYF. This chain uses TRBV7-3 with TRBJ2-5; 10 bases are a match to TRBD1. The CDR3 runs to 16 residues. J gave up 5 bases and V 5 bases, and 11 bases lay outside the gene matches. The germline gives CDR1 SGHTA, CDR2 FQGTGA.

This clonotype was counted ten times or more. V usage is TRBV7-8 and J usage is TRBJ1-6; D possibly corresponds to TRBD1 (6 bases). Germline V gene data show CDR1 as SGHVS and CDR2 as FQNEAQ. The CDR3 totals 15 residues. V gave up 6 bases and J gave up 6 bases, with 15 bases separating them. In DNA, the CDR3 is TGTGCCAGCAGACCTCCCGGGACAAGTAATTCACCCCTCCACTTT. Translation gives CASRPPGTSNSPLHF.